This T cell receptor (beta chain) was identified in a study of cytomegalovirus exposure and HLA in healthy donors. There are 16 residues in the CDR3. The ends were cut back, 7 bases at V and 2 bases at J, with 17 bases in the middle. Germline assignment: CDR1 LNHNV and CDR2 YYDKDF (reference sequence). A note on this clone: Antigen unknown.

Broader study findings: Researchers catalogued some 160 TCR beta chains as cytomegalovirus-associated. Reported findings show TCR beta sequences accurately forecast HLA-A and HLA-B alleles in most subjects.

PCR was performed using 60 Vbeta and 13 Jbeta primers. The method was immunoSEQ multiplex PCR; TCRdb's version includes in-frame clones alone and lacks a portion of them. Here the sample spans some 160,000 clones, around 80% being singletons. This clonotype originated in a man in his forties or fifties in good health and CMV-seronegative. The genes are TRBV15 and TRBJ2-2, with D perhaps matching TRBD1 (6 bases). Sample: PBMCs. CDR3 region: CATTPGQILNTGELFF. The DNA of the CDR3 is TGTGCCACCACACCTGGACAGATTCTTAACACCGGGGAGCTGTTTTTT.